The 13 T cell receptor beta chains given below trace back to one sample, sequenced in a study of CD8 T cells in Susac syndrome. cDNA came from roughly 0.53 to 1 ug RNA primed by random hexamers. TCRdb processed the immunoSEQ multiplex PCR reads anew with MiXCR; each CDR3 protein has one entry. The repertoire includes 150,000 or so distinct CDR3 sequences, approximately 95% of them detected once, and around 0.15% sits in the top ten. The specimen was CD4+ T cells from PBMCs. All receptors derive from a human donor with Susac syndrome.

The CDR3 DNA reads as TGCGCCAGCAGCTTGGAGACGGGGGCGACTGAAGCTTTCTTT. Translation gives CASSLETGATEAFF. The chain combines TRBV5-1 with TRBJ1-1; D possibly corresponds to TRBD1 (6 bases). Germline values: CDR1 SGHRS, CDR2 YFSETQ. Trimming removed 0 bases at V and 5 bases at J, with 11 bases between. This CDR3 contains 14 residues.

This chain uses TRBV20-1 with TRBJ1-4; D not certain. The CDR3 runs to 13 residues. The V end lost 2 bases, the J end lost 10 bases, and 14 bases lay between the germline ends. CDR1 is DFQATT and CDR2 is SNEGSKA in the germline V gene (reference sequence). In DNA form, the CDR3 reads TGCAGTGCTAGATTACCGGGTTCCGGAAAACTGTTTTTT. It codes for CSARLPGSGKLFF.

The chain combines TRBV12-3 or TRBV12-4 with TRBJ2-2; D may correspond to TRBD1 or TRBD2 (6 bases each). CDR3 length equals 15 residues. The V and J ends lost 6 bases and 7 bases respectively, with 18 bases between them. The CDR3 nucleotides read TGTGCCAGCAGCCCCTTAGGGGGGCATAGCGGGGAGCTGTTTTTT. Translation gives CASSPLGGHSGELFF.

The chain carries TRBV20-1 and TRBJ2-7, with 12 bases identical to TRBD2. The V segment lost 6 bases and the J segment 0 bases; nucleotides outside the gene matches: 6. Germline V gene sequence: CDR1 DFQATT, CDR2 SNEGSKA (reference sequence). The CDR3 is made up of 15 amino acids. This CDR3 is CSAVSSGGASYEQYF. CDR3 coding DNA: TGCAGTGCCGTTTCTAGCGGGGGGGCCTCCTACGAGCAGTACTTC.

The sample holds one count of this clonotype. The chain employs TRBV12-3 or TRBV12-4 and TRBJ1-3; 9 bases are shared with TRBD1. The CDR3 has 15 amino acids. V gave up 5 bases and J gave up 5 bases; unmatched junction bases: 7. The CDR3, as DNA: TGTGCCAGCAGTCGAACAGGGGGCTTAAGAAACACCATATATTTT. Translated: CASSRTGGLRNTIYF.

The genes are TRBV14 and TRBJ2-5, with D possibly TRBD2 on 5 matching bases. Germline CDR1 is SGHDN and CDR2 is FVKESK. The CDR3 length is 15 residues. V was cut by 3 bases and J by 1 base, with 12 bases left in between. CDR3 coding DNA: TGTGCCAGCAGCCAGAGGGTACAGCTCCAAGAGACCCAGTACTTC. Amino acid sequence: CASSQRVQLQETQYF.

The V and J genes are TRBV7-2 and TRBJ2-5, with 8 bases that match TRBD2. The CDR3 totals 14 residues. In germline, CDR1 is SGHTA, CDR2 FQGNSA. The V gene end was trimmed by 8 bases and the J gene end by 5 bases; junction bases not matched to a gene: 10. The CDR3 region has the DNA TGTGCCAGCCTTCGGGGGGGCCGGCTGGAGACCCAGTACTTC. Amino acids: CASLRGGRLETQYF.

The CDR3 sequence is CASSQEGAGALANEQFF. Written as DNA, the CDR3 is TGTGCCAGCAGCCAAGAGGGAGCGGGGGCGCTCGCCAATGAGCAGTTCTTC. The genes are TRBV9 and TRBJ2-1; TRBD2 matches 8 bases. Germline V gives CDR1 SGDLS, CDR2 YYNGEE. The CDR3 extends over 17 amino acids. Unmatched junction bases numbered 15, after V lost 4 bases and J lost 6 bases.

This chain uses TRBV12-5 with TRBJ2-1; 11 bases map to TRBD2. The length of the CDR3 is 14 residues. Per germline, CDR1 LGHNT and CDR2 FRNRAP. The V segment lost 2 bases and the J segment 9 bases; nucleotides outside the gene matches: 3. In DNA form, the CDR3 reads TGTGCTAGTGGTTTGCTAGCGGGGGGTAGTGAGCAGTTCTTC. Protein: CASGLLAGGSEQFF.

The chain recombines TRBV14 with TRBJ2-2, with 9 bases lining up with TRBD2. Trimming at V came to 4 bases and at J to 6 bases, leaving 9 bases not matched to a gene. Germline CDR1 reads SGHDN; CDR2 reads FVKESK. This CDR3 spans 16 amino acids. DNA of the CDR3: TGTGCCAGCAGCCCCCTGGGCGGGGGGGCGGCCGGGGAGCTGTTTTTT. Protein product: CASSPLGGGAAGELFF.

The genes are TRBV5-4 and TRBJ2-3; 7 nucleotides match TRBD2. This CDR3 has 15 residues. V shed 5 bases, J shed 4 bases, and the junction held 10 bases outside the gene matches. Germline V gives CDR1 SGHNT, CDR2 YYREEE (reference sequence). The CDR3, as DNA: TGTGCCAGCAGGATAAACCCGAGCGGGGCAGATACGCAGTATTTT. It is translated as CASRINPSGADTQYF.

This chain links TRBV12-3 or TRBV12-4 with TRBJ2-5; no clear D. There are 14 residues in the CDR3. V was shortened by 1 base and J by 4 bases, with 10 bases between the two germline ends. The CDR3 is CASSLGPARETQYF. The CDR3 region has the DNA TGTGCCAGCAGTTTAGGGCCTGCCCGAGAGACCCAGTACTTC.

This clonotype was seen a single time. The chain is built from TRBV20-1 and TRBJ2-2; unclear D gene. In germline, CDR1 is DFQATT, CDR2 SNEGSKA (reference sequence). The V end lost 3 bases, the J end lost 1 base, and 9 bases lay between the germline ends. CDR3 size: 14 residues. The CDR3 DNA follows: TGCAGTGCTAGTGGCTGGGGGAACACCGGGGAGCTGTTTTTT. Protein sequence: CSASGWGNTGELFF.